The present entry profiles one T cell receptor beta chain with its context. In its sample, this clonotype was seen many times. Its antigen is currently not known. Qualities for individual bases were not recorded, and no much larger clone is one base off. After removal of 0 bases from V and 8 bases from J, the junction retains 8 bases not matched to a gene. Sequences MNHEY (CDR1) and SVGAGI (CDR2) are obtained from the germline V gene. The CDR3 numbers 16 residues from cysteine through phenylalanine. Just CDR3 DNA is preserved here, 48 bases in frame from base 1. The sample was run on an Illumina HiSeq 1500. TCRdb ran its own pipeline on the public reads, namely fastp trimming at Q25 and MiXCR clone calling, and kept in-frame beta chains. Rows are combined by CDR3 protein, so each entry shows the most common genes and DNA. The sample data list roughly 500,000 distinct CDR3 sequences, and 30% to 40% of these were observed just once. The ten largest clones add up to roughly a sixth of the sample.

The data originate from a study of T cell repertoires in cytomegalovirus infection (dated by TCRdb to 2018 to 2020). For context, the study as a whole: Peptide stimulations targeted recently identified HLA-C-restricted CMV epitopes, whose presentation resists viral immunomodulation, together with well-studied HLA-B-restricted epitopes. The HLA type of each donor mattered for the analysis, because public TCR beta signatures pointed to carriage of CMV infection along with the matching HLA type. Summary of the overall study and its limitations: Carriers of CMV infection plus the relevant HLA type were discriminated by the cumulative frequency of public TCR beta family members in the study cohort and in an independent roughly 400-donor cohort. The ex vivo response was dominated by HLA-C-restricted CMV-specific TCR beta clonotypes, and the single most frequent clonotype in two of eight donors was supplied by these HLA-C-restricted clonotypes.

The treatment or condition label on this specimen signifies: in vitro stimulation with specific CMV peptide epitopes to enrich CMV-specific T cells. The TCR comes from a human donor in good health (CMV status not recorded). Some clones in this sample may be carry-over from other donors' samples. The specimen comprised cultured PBMCs, sampled from culture after CMV antigen stimulation. The V gene is TRBV6-5 and the J gene is TRBJ2-1, with TRBD2 identical over 9 junction bases. The CDR3 protein is CASSYSLAGRVDEQFF. The DNA reads as follows: TGTGCCAGCAGTTACTCTCTAGCGGGGAGGGTGGATGAGCAGTTCTTC.